Reported below is one T cell receptor (beta chain). Its antigen is as yet unknown. The sample originates from a study of cytomegalovirus exposure and HLA in healthy donors. Turning to the study itself: Some 85 million unique TCRs, all from HLA-typed donors, were included in an early release of the data. Findings of the study overall: TRBV6-2, TRBV6-3 and other indistinguishable V segments were excluded.

PCR was performed using 60 Vbeta and 13 Jbeta primers. Profiled with immunoSEQ multiplex PCR; TCRdb holds only in-frame clones, not every one. The sample yields 130,000 to 150,000 clones, about 80% seen once. Trimming shortened V by 8 bases and J by 8 bases, and 11 bases separated the two germline ends. The CDR3 contains 10 residues. Germline CDR1 reads GTSNPN; CDR2 reads SVGIG (reference sequence). Despite likely unrecorded immune exposures, the donors were nominally healthy at the time of sampling. The sequenced sample was PBMCs. The receptor comes from a woman aged 18-30 years in good health and CMV-seropositive. The rearrangement joins TRBV30 to TRBJ2-3, with a weak D call TRBD2 (5 bases). CDR3 region: CAGEFGTQYF. In nucleotides, the CDR3 is TGTGCCGGGGAGTTCGGTACGCAGTATTTT.